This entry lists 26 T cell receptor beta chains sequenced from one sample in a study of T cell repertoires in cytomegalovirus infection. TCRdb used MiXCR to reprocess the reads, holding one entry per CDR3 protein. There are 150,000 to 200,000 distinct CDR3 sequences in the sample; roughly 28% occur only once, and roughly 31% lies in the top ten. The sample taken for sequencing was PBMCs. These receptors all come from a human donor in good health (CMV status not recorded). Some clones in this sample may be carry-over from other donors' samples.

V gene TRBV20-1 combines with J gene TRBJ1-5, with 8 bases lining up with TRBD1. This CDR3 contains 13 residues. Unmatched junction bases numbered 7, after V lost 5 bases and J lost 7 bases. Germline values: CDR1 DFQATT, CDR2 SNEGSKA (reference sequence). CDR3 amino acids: CSALTGGGQPQHF. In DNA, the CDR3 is TGCAGTGCTCTTACAGGGGGAGGCCAGCCCCAGCATTTT.

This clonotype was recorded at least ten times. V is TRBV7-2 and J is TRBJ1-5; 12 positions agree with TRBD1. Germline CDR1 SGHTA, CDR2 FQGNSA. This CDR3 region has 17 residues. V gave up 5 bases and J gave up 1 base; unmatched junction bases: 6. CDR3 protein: CASSGGQGARSNQPQHF. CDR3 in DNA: TGTGCCAGCAGCGGGGGACAGGGGGCTCGAAGCAATCAGCCCCAGCATTTT.

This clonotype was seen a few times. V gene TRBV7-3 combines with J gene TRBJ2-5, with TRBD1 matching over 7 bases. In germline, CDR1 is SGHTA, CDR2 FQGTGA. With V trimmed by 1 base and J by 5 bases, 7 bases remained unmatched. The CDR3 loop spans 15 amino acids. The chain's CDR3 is CASSLNTGAGETQYF. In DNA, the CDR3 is TGTGCCAGCAGCTTAAATACAGGGGCAGGGGAGACCCAGTACTTC.

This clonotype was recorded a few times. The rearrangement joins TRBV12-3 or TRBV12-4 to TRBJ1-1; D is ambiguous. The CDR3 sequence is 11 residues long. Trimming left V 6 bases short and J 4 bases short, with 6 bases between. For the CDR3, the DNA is TGTGCCAGCAGCTCCATCACTGAAGCTTTCTTT. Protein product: CASSSITEAFF.

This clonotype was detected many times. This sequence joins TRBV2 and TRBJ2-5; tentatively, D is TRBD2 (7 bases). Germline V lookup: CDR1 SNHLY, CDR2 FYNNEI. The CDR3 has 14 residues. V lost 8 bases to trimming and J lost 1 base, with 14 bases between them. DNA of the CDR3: TGTGCCAGCGGGGCGGGGGCCACCCAAGAGACCCAGTACTTC. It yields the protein CASGAGATQETQYF.

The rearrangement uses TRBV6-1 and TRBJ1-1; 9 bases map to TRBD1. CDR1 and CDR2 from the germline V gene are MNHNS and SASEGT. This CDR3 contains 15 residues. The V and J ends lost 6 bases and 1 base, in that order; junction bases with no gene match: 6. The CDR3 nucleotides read TGTGCCAGCAGCACCCTGGACAGGGGGAACACTGAAGCTTTCTTT. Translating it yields CASSTLDRGNTEAFF.

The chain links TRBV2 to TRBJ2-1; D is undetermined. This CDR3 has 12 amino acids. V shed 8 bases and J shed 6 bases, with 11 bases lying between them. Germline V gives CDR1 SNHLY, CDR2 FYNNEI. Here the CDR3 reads CASERSGNEQFF. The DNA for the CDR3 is TGTGCCAGCGAAAGGAGTGGCAATGAGCAGTTCTTC.

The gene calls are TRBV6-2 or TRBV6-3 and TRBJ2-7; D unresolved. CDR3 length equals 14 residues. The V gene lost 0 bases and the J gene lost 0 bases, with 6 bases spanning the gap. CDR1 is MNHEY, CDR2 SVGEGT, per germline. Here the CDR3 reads CASSYSTPSYEQYF. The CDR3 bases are TGTGCCAGCAGTTACTCGACCCCCTCCTACGAGCAGTACTTC.

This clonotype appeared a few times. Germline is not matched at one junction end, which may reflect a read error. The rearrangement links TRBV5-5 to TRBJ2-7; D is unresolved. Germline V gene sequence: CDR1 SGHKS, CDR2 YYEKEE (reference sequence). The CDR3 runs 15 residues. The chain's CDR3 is CASSPRVASAYKQYF. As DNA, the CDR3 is TGTGCCAGCAGCCCTCGAGTCGCGTCAGCCTACAAGCAGTACTTC.

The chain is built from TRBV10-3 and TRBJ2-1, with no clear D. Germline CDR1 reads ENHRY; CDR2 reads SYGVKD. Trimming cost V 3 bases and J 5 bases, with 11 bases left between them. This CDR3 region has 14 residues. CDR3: CAISEIGYHNEQFF. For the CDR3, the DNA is TGTGCCATCAGTGAAATAGGGTACCACAATGAGCAGTTCTTC.

The CDR3 protein is CASSYGLGNTEAFF. The CDR3 coding sequence is TGTGCCAGCAGTTACGGGCTAGGTAACACTGAAGCTTTCTTT. V usage is TRBV6-5 and J usage is TRBJ1-1; unclear D gene. Germline V CDR1 and CDR2: MNHEY, SVGAGI. The CDR3 is made up of 14 amino acids. Trimming pared 2 bases from V and 2 bases from J, leaving 9 bases between.

The CDR3 protein is CSVVRQGNEQYF. DNA for the CDR3: TGCAGCGTTGTGAGACAGGGGAACGAGCAGTACTTC. V gene TRBV29-1 combines with J gene TRBJ2-7; 8 positions match TRBD1. The ends lost 4 bases at V and 5 bases at J; junction bases unmatched: 4. Germline CDR1 is SQVTM and CDR2 is ANQGSEA. CDR3 length equals 12 residues.

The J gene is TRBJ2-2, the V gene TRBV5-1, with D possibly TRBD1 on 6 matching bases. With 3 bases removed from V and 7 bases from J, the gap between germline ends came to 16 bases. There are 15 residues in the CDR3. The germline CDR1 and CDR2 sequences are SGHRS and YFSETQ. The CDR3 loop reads CASSSTEGVGGELFF. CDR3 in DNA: TGCGCCAGCAGCTCGACCGAGGGGGTCGGCGGGGAGCTGTTTTTT.

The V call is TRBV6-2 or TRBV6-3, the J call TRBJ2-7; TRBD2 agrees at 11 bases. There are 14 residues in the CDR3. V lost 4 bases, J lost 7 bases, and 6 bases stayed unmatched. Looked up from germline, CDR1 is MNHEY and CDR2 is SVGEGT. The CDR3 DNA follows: TGTGCCAGCAGTTTAGCGGGGGGGCCAAGTGAGCAGTACTTC. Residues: CASSLAGGPSEQYF.

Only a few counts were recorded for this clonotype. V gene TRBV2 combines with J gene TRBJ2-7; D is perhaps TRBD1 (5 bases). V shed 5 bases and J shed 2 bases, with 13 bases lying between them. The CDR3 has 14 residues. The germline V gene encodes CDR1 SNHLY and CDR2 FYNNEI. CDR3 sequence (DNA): TGTGCCAGCAGTCATCAGACAGTGCCCTACGAGCAGTACTTC. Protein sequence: CASSHQTVPYEQYF.

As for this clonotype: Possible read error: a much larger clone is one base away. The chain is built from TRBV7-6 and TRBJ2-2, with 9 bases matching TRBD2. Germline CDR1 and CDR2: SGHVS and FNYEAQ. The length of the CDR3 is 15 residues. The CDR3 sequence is CASSRLAANTGDLFF. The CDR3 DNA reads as TGTGCCAGCAGCCGACTAGCGGCGAACACCGGGGATCTGTTTTTT.

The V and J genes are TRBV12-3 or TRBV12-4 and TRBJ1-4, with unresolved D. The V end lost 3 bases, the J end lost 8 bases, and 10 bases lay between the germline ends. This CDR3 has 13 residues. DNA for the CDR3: TGTGCCAGCAGTTTCCGACCCGCCGAAAAACTGTTTTTT. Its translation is CASSFRPAEKLFF.

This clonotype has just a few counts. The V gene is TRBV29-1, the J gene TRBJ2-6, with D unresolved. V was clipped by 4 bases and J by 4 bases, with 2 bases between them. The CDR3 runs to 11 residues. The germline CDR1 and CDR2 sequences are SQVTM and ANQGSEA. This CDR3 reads CSVGGANVLTF. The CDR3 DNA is TGCAGCGTTGGAGGGGCCAACGTCCTGACTTTC.

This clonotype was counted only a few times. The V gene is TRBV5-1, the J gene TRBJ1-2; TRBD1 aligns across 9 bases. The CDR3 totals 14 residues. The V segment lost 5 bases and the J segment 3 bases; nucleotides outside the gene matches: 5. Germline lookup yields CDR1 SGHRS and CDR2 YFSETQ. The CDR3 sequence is CASSHTGGDYGYTF. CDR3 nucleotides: TGCGCCAGCAGTCATACAGGGGGCGACTATGGCTACACCTTC.

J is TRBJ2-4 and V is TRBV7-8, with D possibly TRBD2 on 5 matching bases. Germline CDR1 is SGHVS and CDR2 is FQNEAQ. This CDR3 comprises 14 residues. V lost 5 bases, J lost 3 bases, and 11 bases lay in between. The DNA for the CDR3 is TGTGCCAGCAGCCCAGCGGTGGGCAAAAACATTCAGTACTTC. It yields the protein CASSPAVGKNIQYF.

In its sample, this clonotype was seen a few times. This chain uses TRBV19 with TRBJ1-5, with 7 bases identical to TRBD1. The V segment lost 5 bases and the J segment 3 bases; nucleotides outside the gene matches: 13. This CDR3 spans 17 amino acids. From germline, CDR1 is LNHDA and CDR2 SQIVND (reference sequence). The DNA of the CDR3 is TGTGCCAGTAGTCCTCGACAGGGAGTGGGCTCCAATCAGCCCCAGCATTTT. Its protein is CASSPRQGVGSNQPQHF.

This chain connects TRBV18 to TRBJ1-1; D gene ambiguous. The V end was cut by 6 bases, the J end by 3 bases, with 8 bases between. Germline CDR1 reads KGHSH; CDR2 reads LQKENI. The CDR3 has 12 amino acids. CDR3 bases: TGTGCCAGCTCTACGGGAGACACTGAAGCTTTCTTT. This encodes CASSTGDTEAFF.

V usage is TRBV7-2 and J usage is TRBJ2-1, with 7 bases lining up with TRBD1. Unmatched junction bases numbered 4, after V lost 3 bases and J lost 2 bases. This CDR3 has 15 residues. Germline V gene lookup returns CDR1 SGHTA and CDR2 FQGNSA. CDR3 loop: CASSFGQGAYNEQFF. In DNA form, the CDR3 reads TGTGCCAGCAGCTTCGGGCAGGGGGCCTACAATGAGCAGTTCTTC.

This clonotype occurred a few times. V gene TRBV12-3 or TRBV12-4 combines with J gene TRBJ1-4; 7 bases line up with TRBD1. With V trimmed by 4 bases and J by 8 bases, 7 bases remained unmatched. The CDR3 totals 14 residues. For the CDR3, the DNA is TGTGCCAGCAGTTGGAGACAGGGAATAGAAAAACTGTTTTTT. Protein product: CASSWRQGIEKLFF.

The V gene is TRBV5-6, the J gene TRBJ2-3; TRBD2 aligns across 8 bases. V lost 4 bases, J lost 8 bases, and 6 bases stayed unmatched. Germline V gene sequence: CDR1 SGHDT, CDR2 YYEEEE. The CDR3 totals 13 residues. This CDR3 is CASSRRREGTQYF. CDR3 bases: TGTGCCAGCAGCCGCCGACGGGAGGGTACGCAGTATTTT.

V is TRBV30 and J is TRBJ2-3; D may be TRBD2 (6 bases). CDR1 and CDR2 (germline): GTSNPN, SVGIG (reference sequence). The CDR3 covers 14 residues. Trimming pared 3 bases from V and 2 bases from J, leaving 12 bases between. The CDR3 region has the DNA TGTGCCTGGAGCCTAGGGGAGGCCACAGATACGCAGTATTTT. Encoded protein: CAWSLGEATDTQYF.